This T cell receptor (beta chain) was obtained from a study of cytomegalovirus exposure and HLA in healthy donors (dated by TCRdb to about 2017). Study-wide context: In an earlier analysis of some 610 of the donors, under 300 Gb of sequence data and approximately 100 million unique TCR beta sequences from roughly 180 million T cells were reported. An early release covering 500 to 750 HLA-typed donors comprised roughly 300 gigabases of sequencing data and roughly 86 million unique TCR sequences. The genetic ancestry cluster associated with self-reported Caucasian donors included 81% of the approximately 400 genotyped donors. The study was designed to test whether signatures of past pathogen exposure could be identified by cataloging public T cell receptors. The study used immunosequencing to profile the T cell repertoires of approximately 630 subjects and linked those repertoires to cytomegalovirus serostatus. In addition to the first cohort of 650 to 750 subjects, a separate validation cohort of 120 different subjects was used. To predict cytomegalovirus infection status, the study combined high-throughput TCR immunosequencing, statistical association of individual TCRs with disease status, and machine learning. To study patterns of TCR occurrence, a later analysis re-analyzed previously published TCR beta repertoires from hundreds of donors and added high-resolution HLA genotyping. Rather than drawing on any new phenotypic data, the later analysis identified candidate immune exposures from TCR beta sequences and the way those sequences occurred across donors. To decide whether each TCR beta V gene segment behaved as functional or pseudogenic, an earlier analysis of 587 of the donors relied on high-throughput TCR beta sequencing. Alongside the repertoire data, information on donor age, sex, ethnicity and CMV serostatus was compiled. In a later genetic analysis, genome-wide SNP genotypes for about three fifths of the roughly 670 donors were used, and that subset was treated as a discovery cohort. Every repertoire in the discovery cohort had been generated on one and the same sequencing platform. Both class I and class II loci were covered by HLA typing, at four-digit resolution. The number of typed donors differed by locus: about 620-630 for A, B, C, DRB1 and DQB1; approximately 520 for DQA1; 606 for DPA1; and some 470 for DPB1. Four to six DR-DQ haplotypes were handled as single units for association and clustering, since linkage in the cohort was strong. On average, over 200,000 unique TCR beta nucleotide sequences were sequenced per donor among fewer than 500 genotyped donors of the cohort, with roughly 18% of those sequences being non-productive. General conclusions and limits of the study: Immune exposure information for the cohort was limited to CMV serostatus. In a later genetic analysis, fewer N-insertions in productive TCRs were reported among donors in an Asian-associated ancestry cluster than the roughly 700-donor mean. When HLA alleles, especially DR and DQ, strongly co-occurred, TCR associations were difficult to assign to individual alleles. In a later analysis, several top co-occurrence clusters were reported to appear linked to parvovirus B19, influenza, CMV and Epstein-Barr virus. Across donors, most TCR sequences were observed very rarely, whereas some public TCRs were present in many individuals. Roughly uniform sequencing depth across donors was assumed in presence/absence analyses, although this assumption may not hold. Because counts were too low, roughly 17 rarely observed V segments, including chromosome 9 orphons, were left out of the earlier analysis of a few hundred of the donors. A group of highly shared sequence variants was considered likely to be a technical artifact of the sequencing pipeline. Correlated functional status among segregating V segments might be attributable to linkage disequilibrium, but an unknown experimental factor could not be ruled out. In vitro tests confirmed that three of the cytomegalovirus-associated TCR beta chains recognize cytomegalovirus antigens. In a later analysis, the rate of TCR association differed among HLA loci, with DRB1 alleles having the most associated TCRs and HLA-C alleles having the fewest. Some IMGT-functional V segments, including TRBV6-2 and TRBV6-3, could not be distinguished by the 87-base-pair reads and were therefore excluded. Because HLA typing was unavailable for some donors at each locus, only the typed subset was used in association tests. Compared with equally common non-associated chains, HLA-associated TCR beta chains in a later analysis were more clonally expanded and had lower generation probabilities. An association between a missense DCLRE1C variant and V-gene and J-gene trimming of TCR beta chains was found in a later genetic analysis and replicated in an independent cohort. A later analysis found that most CMV-associated TCR beta chains appeared HLA-restricted, with HLA associations seemingly driven largely by CMV exposure. According to the authors, the approach could potentially be generalized to other disease states and immunological phenotypes. In a later analysis, 16,951 TCR beta sequences were associated with specific HLA alleles at a false discovery rate of 0.05. In this cohort, only TCR beta chains were sequenced, and detectable features were limited by the absence of alpha or paired-chain data. Broadly in line with IMGT annotations, most TCR beta V segments showed up in productive rearrangements about 90% or about 30% of the time in an earlier analysis of approximately 640 of the donors. A total of fewer than 200 TCR beta chains were listed by the study as associated with cytomegalovirus. A further reported finding was that TCR beta sequences accurately predicted the HLA-A and HLA-B alleles for most subjects in the first cohort. In both the original and validation cohorts, the classifier was reported to diagnose cytomegalovirus status with high specificity and sensitivity.

The cohort was made up of several hundred healthy bone marrow donors. At the time of sampling, every cohort member was nominally healthy, though immune exposures that went unrecorded were likely present. The donor was CMV seropositive and belonged to the group of 250 to 300 seropositive cohort members. A peripheral blood sample was collected from each donor, and TCR beta sequencing was performed on peripheral blood mononuclear cells. Genomic DNA extraction from the blood cell samples was performed with the Qiagen DNeasy Blood Extraction Kit. A note on this clone: Its antigen is still unknown. Nothing much larger sits one base from this clone, and base qualities are not available.

The cysteine opens and the phenylalanine closes a CDR3 of 14 amino acids. Solely the CDR3 DNA is kept, with 42 bases framed from the first base. V drops 5 bases and J drops 0 bases, leaving 11 bases in between. From a lookup of the germline V gene, CDR1 and CDR2 are SGHTA and FQGNSA. Library creation used the immunoSEQ multiplex PCR assay. The multiplex PCR relied on a mix of 60 forward primers for TCR Vbeta segments and 13 reverse primers for TCR Jbeta segments. The CDR3 region of rearranged TCR beta genes was amplified from genomic DNA by a multiplex PCR assay. On the Illumina HiSeq System, the amplified TCR beta libraries were sequenced as 87-base-pair reads. The original pipeline was this. A later analysis counted tens of millions of unique TCR beta chains across the 600 to 850 repertoires, and about 10 million of these chains were shared by at least two donors. Raw reads were error-corrected and collapsed into unique sequences with a nearest-neighbor algorithm that merged closely related sequences to remove PCR and sequencing errors. To assign V, D and J gene segments, CDR3 sequences were aligned to IMGT reference sequences. For a sequence to be retained, a match of at least six nucleotides was required to both a V gene segment and a J gene segment. Rearrangements were called productive when the CDR3 lacked stop codons and stayed in frame with V and J; all others were non-productive. Following IMGT convention, CDR3 was defined as the stretch from the second conserved V-encoded cysteine up to the conserved J-encoded phenylalanine. The earlier analysis of more than 450 of the donors excluded sequences that lacked an unambiguous match to a single V gene segment. An earlier analysis of several hundred of the donors called V segments functional above 56.7% productive rearrangements and segregating when the between-donor standard deviation exceeded 5%. A statistical classification framework was developed to diagnose cytomegalovirus status using the catalog of TCR beta chain sequences. In a later analysis, V and J genes were assigned by comparing TCR nucleotide sequences against IMGT/GENE-DB human TR gene sequences. Using the TCRdist pipeline, a later analysis assigned CDR3 sequences along with most-parsimonious VDJ recombination scenarios. A later analysis defined each TCR beta chain by its CDR3 amino acid sequence plus V-gene family, and excluded reads lacking a unique V-gene family. A later analysis removed 450 to 600 highly shared, low-generation-probability nucleotide sequences to deal with suspected cross-contamination and a sequencing artifact. In a later analysis, a clonal expansion index was calculated for each public chain from normalized within-repertoire ranks of inferred template counts. A later analysis computed generation probabilities with a VDJ recombination model fitted to out-of-frame rearrangements, and checked the results against IGoR. In a later analysis, hypergeometric tests were used to score TCR-TCR, TCR-HLA and TCR-CMV co-occurrence, with a repertoire-size bias correction applied to TCR pairs. In a later analysis, false discovery rates were estimated by permuting HLA or CMV assignments 20 times. In a later analysis, co-occurring TCRs were grouped with DBSCAN, and TCRdist sequence similarity was added when clustering was performed within HLA-allele-positive subsets. Repertoires with fewer than 30,000 or more than 120,000 public chains, plus five repertoires with anomalous nucleotide sharing, were excluded from co-occurrence clustering. This is the immuneACCESS table as TCRdb keeps it, with only in-frame sequences that have V and J called. A part of the clones is gone; compared with another copy, unresolved V genes explain less than half, and the rest is unexplained. V, J and clone size reflect that table, while D and trimming were determined from the DNA. For this sample the table gives under 200,000 clones, of which around 75% were detected only once. The top ten clonotypes cover 6% of the sample.

The sequenced sample consisted of PBMCs. The TCR was taken from a woman in her 30s in good health and CMV-seropositive. The chain joins TRBV7-2 to TRBJ2-7; perhaps TRBD2 is the D gene, with 6 bases matching. DNA sequence: TGTGCCAGCAGCCAAGACGGGAGCTCCTACGAGCAGTACTTC. The encoded protein is CASSQDGSSYEQYF. The full variable domain, completed from the reference TRBV7-2 and TRBJ2-7 proteins outside the CDR3, reads GAGVSQSPSNKVTEKGKDVELRCDPISGHTALYWYRQSLGQGLEFLIYFQGNSAPDKSGLPSDRFSAERTGGSVSTLTIQRTQQEDSAVYLCASSQDGSSYEQYFGPGTRLTVT.